Below, one T cell receptor beta chain is given with its context. TCRdb itself ran the 5' RACE reads through MiXCR, one entry per CDR3 protein. The sample lists around 250,000 distinct CDR3 sequences; about 13% were seen once. Trimming removed 0 bases from V and 6 bases from J; junction bases left unmatched: 4. Germline CDR1 MNHEY, CDR2 SVGAGI. This CDR3 is built from 14 residues. This specimen comes from a study of identical twins. This sample was shared with a second study, whose subject was yellow fever vaccine responses in identical twins.

What was sequenced was memory (CD45RO+) T cells sorted from blood. V gene TRBV6-5 combines with J gene TRBJ2-7; 8 bases are a match to TRBD1. This clonotype was sampled from a woman aged 18-29 years in good health. CDR3 nucleotides: TGTGCCAGCAGTTACTCCCGGACAGGGATCGAGCAGTACTTC. It specifies CASSYSRTGIEQYF.